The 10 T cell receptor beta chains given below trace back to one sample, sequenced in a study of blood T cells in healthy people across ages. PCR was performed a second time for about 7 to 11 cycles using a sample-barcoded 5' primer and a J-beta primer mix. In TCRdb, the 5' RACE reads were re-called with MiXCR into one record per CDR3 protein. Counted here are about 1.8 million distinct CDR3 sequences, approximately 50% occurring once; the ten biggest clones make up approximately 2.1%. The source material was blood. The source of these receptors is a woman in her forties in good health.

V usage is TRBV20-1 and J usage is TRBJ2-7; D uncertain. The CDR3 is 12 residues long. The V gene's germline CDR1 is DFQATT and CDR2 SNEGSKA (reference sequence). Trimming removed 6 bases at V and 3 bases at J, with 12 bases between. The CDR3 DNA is TGCAGTGCGCCAGATGTGGGCTACGAGCAGTACTTC. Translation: CSAPDVGYEQYF.

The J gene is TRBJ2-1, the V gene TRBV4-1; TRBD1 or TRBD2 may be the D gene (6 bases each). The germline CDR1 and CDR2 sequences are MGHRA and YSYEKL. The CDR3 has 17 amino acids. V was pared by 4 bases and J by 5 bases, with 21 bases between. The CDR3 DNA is TGCGCCAGCAGCCCGCAGGGGCGGGGAGGAGAGAACAATGAGCAGTTCTTC. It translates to CASSPQGRGGENNEQFF.

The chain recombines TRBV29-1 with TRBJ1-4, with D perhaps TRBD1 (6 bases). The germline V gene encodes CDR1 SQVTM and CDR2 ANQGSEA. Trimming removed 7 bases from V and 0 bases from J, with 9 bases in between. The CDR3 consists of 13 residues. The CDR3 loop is CSAGQSTNEKLFF. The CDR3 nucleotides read TGCAGCGCTGGACAGTCAACTAATGAAAAACTGTTTTTT.

The CDR3 region has the DNA TGTGCCTCACAGACAGGGGATAAGCCCAATGAGCAGTTCTTC. It yields the protein CASQTGDKPNEQFF. The rearrangement joins TRBV7-9 to TRBJ2-1; 8 bases are shared with TRBD1. CDR3 length equals 14 residues. Germline assignment: CDR1 SEHNR and CDR2 FQNEAQ (reference sequence). Trimming at V came to 11 bases and at J to 6 bases, leaving 12 bases not matched to a gene.

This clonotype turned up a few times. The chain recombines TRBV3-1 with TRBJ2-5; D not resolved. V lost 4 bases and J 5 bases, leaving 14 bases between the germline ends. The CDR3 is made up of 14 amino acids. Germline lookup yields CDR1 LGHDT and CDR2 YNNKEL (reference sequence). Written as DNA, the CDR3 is TGTGCCAGCAGCCCAAGCGTGGCAGAGGAGACCCAGTACTTC. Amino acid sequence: CASSPSVAEETQYF.

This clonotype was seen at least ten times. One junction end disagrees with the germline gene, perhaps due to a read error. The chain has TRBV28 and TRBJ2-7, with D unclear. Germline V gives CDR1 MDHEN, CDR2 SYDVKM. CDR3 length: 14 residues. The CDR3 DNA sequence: TGCGCCAGCAGCTTGGGCCAGCACTCCTACGAGCAGTACTTC. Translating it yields CASSLGQHSYEQYF.

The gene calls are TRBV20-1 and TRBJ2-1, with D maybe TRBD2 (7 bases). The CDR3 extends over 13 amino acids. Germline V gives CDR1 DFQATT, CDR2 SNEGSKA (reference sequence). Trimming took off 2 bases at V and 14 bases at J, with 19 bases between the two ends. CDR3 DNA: TGCAGTGCTAGATCCCGGGGGGCCCTCAGAAAGTTCTTC. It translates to CSARSRGALRKFF.

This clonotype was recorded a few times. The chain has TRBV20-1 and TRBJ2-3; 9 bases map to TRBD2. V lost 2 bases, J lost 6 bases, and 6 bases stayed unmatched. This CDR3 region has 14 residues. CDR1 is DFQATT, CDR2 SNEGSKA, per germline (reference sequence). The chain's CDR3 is CSARQAGGGDTQYF. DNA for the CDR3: TGCAGTGCTAGACAAGCGGGGGGCGGGGATACGCAGTATTTT.

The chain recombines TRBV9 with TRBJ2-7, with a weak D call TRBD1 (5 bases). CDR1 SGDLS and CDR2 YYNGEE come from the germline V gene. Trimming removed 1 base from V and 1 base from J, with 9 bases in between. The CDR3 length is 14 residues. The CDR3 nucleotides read TGTGCCAGCAGCGTATCAGGGCCGTCCTACGAGCAGTACTTC. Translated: CASSVSGPSYEQYF.

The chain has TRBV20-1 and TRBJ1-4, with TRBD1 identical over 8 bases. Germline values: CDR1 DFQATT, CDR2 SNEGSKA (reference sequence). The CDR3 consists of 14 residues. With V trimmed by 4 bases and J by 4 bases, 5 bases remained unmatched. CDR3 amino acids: CSANRQGYNEKLFF. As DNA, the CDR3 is TGCAGTGCTAACCGACAGGGGTATAATGAAAAACTGTTTTTT.